The next 32 T cell receptor beta chains were all read from a single sample in a study of blood T cell repertoires in COVID-19. Only in-frame clones appear in the TCRdb table, and some are missing; sequencing was by immunoSEQ multiplex PCR. The table has approximately 220,000 clones, about 85% seen once. Material for sequencing was peripheral blood. The receptors come from a woman in her fifties or sixties who had recovered from COVID-19.

The V and J genes are TRBV27 and TRBJ1-3; 11 bases are a match to TRBD1. V lost 6 bases, J lost 0 bases, and 10 bases stayed unmatched. The CDR3 has 18 residues. CDR1 MNHEY and CDR2 SMNVEV come from the germline V gene (reference sequence). CDR3 coding DNA: TGTGCCAGCAGCGTAGGGGGACAGGGGGTGAGCTCTGGAAACACCATATATTTT. Protein sequence: CASSVGGQGVSSGNTIYF.

The chain has TRBV21-1 and TRBJ2-3; the D segment call TRBD2 is taken from the table without a DNA check. TRBV21-1 is classified as a pseudogene. The CDR3 loop spans 15 amino acids. This CDR3 is CASSNPPGPTDTQYF. The CDR3 DNA reads TGTGCCAGCAGCAATCCCCCCGGTCCCACAGATACGCAGTATTTT.

The V and J genes are TRBV11-2 and TRBJ2-7, with D tentatively TRBD1 (6 bases). V shed 0 bases and J shed 2 bases, with 11 bases lying between them. Germline loops: CDR1 SGHAT, CDR2 FQNNGV. The CDR3 covers 15 residues. The CDR3 loop is CASSLDFRGPYEQYF. For the CDR3, the DNA is TGTGCCAGCAGCTTAGATTTCAGGGGACCCTACGAGCAGTACTTC.

This chain connects TRBV9 to TRBJ2-1; 7 nucleotides align to TRBD2. This CDR3 comprises 12 residues. V shed 4 bases and J 6 bases; nucleotides not matched to a gene: 1. CDR1 and CDR2 from the germline V gene are SGDLS and YYNGEE. The CDR3 loop reads CASSLAGNEQFF. CDR3 nucleotide sequence: TGTGCCAGCAGCTTAGCGGGCAATGAGCAGTTCTTC. Supplemented by reference TRBV9 and TRBJ2-1, the full variable domain reads DSGVTQTPKHLITATGQRVTLRCSPRSGDLSVYWYQQSLDQGLQFLIQYYNGEERAKGNILERFSAQQFPDLHSELNLSSLELGDSALYFCASSLAGNEQFFGPGTRLTVL.

The chain has TRBV6-5 and TRBJ2-7, with 7 bases that match TRBD2. The CDR3 is 15 residues long. The ends lost 7 bases at V and 0 bases at J; junction bases unmatched: 9. CDR1 and CDR2 (germline): MNHEY, SVGAGI. CDR3 sequence: CASTRAGQSSYEQYF. The CDR3 DNA reads as TGTGCCAGCACCCGAGCGGGGCAAAGCTCCTACGAGCAGTACTTC.

This chain joins TRBV7-8 and TRBJ1-1, with 7 bases matching TRBD1. The V and J ends lost 5 bases and 4 bases, in that order; junction bases with no gene match: 7. Germline CDR1 SGHVS, CDR2 FQNEAQ. The CDR3 spans 14 residues. The CDR3 sequence is CASSHRGEGTEAFF. CDR3 DNA sequence: TGTGCCAGCAGCCACAGGGGAGAGGGCACTGAAGCTTTCTTT.

The V call is TRBV5-4, the J call TRBJ1-2; 9 bases are a match to TRBD1. The CDR3 totals 14 residues. Germline CDR1 reads SGHNT; CDR2 reads YYREEE (reference sequence). The junction had 5 bases not matched to a gene; V was cut back by 0 bases and J by 8 bases. CDR3 nucleotide sequence: TGTGCCAGCAGCTTGGGGACAGGGGCTTTAGGCTACACCTTC. Its protein product is CASSLGTGALGYTF.

The chain couples TRBV6-5 to TRBJ1-2; 7 bases line up with TRBD1. The germline CDR1 and CDR2 sequences are MNHEY and SVGAGI. The trim removed 6 bases at V and 7 bases at J, leaving 8 bases unmatched. The CDR3 is 13 amino acids. The CDR3 coding sequence is TGTGCCAGCAGACACAGGGGTAGGGGTGGCTACACCTTC. Protein product: CASRHRGRGGYTF.

The V and J genes are TRBV7-8 and TRBJ1-4; the D is unclear. The CDR3 covers 16 residues. V was pared by 5 bases and J by 2 bases, with 15 bases between. CDR1 and CDR2 (germline): SGHVS, FQNEAQ. CDR3 DNA sequence: TGTGCCAGCAGCCGCTGGGTCGGGGTCACTAATGAAAAACTGTTTTTT. Protein: CASSRWVGVTNEKLFF.

The chain joins TRBV9 to TRBJ1-2, with a possible D match to TRBD1 (6 bases). The CDR3 extends over 13 amino acids. Trimming removed 1 base from V and 10 bases from J, with 14 bases in between. Germline V gene lookup returns CDR1 SGDLS and CDR2 YYNGEE. The CDR3 reads CASSVRLQGVYTF. The CDR3 DNA follows: TGTGCCAGCAGCGTACGGTTACAGGGAGTCTACACCTTC.

V is TRBV3-1 (or the pseudogene TRBV3-2) and J is TRBJ1-6, with D perhaps matching TRBD1 (5 bases). Germline CDR1 and CDR2: LGHDT and YNNKEL (reference sequence). There are 15 residues in the CDR3. The V end was cut by 0 bases, the J end by 7 bases, with 10 bases between. This CDR3 is CASSQDLGVNSPLHF. The CDR3 nucleotides are TGTGCCAGCAGCCAAGACTTAGGGGTGAATTCACCCCTCCACTTT.

V gene TRBV9 combines with J gene TRBJ1-3, with D possibly being TRBD1 (5 bases). The CDR3 consists of 15 residues. CDR1 and CDR2 (germline): SGDLS, YYNGEE. The V gene lost 3 bases and the J gene lost 2 bases, with 12 bases spanning the gap. CDR3 DNA: TGTGCCAGCAGCGCCGCCGGGGGGGCTGGAAACACCATATATTTT. Translating gives CASSAAGGAGNTIYF.

The V call is TRBV6-4, the J call TRBJ1-1; TRBD1 agrees at 7 bases. V gave up 6 bases and J gave up 0 bases; unmatched junction bases: 4. This CDR3 has 14 residues. CDR1 MRHNA and CDR2 SNTAGT come from the germline V gene. For the CDR3, the DNA is TGTGCCAGCAGCCGGGACAGCATGAACACTGAAGCTTTCTTT. Its translation is CASSRDSMNTEAFF.

V usage is TRBV20-1 and J usage is TRBJ2-1; tentatively, D is TRBD2 (5 bases). The CDR3 runs 11 residues. Trimming took 6 bases from V and 9 from J, leaving 12 bases between them. Germline V gives CDR1 DFQATT, CDR2 SNEGSKA (reference sequence). The CDR3 is CSATAVLEQFF. CDR3 bases: TGCAGTGCCACAGCGGTTCTTGAGCAGTTCTTC.

V gene TRBV7-8 combines with J gene TRBJ2-7, with TRBD1 as a possible D gene (7 bases). CDR3 length equals 15 residues. V was clipped by 5 bases and J by 2 bases, with 16 bases between them. Germline CDR1 SGHVS, CDR2 FQNEAQ. The CDR3 protein is CASSPRRDRTYEQYF. The CDR3 coding sequence is TGTGCCAGCAGCCCGAGGCGGGACAGAACCTACGAGCAGTACTTC.

This clone appeared once. The CDR3 loop is CASSTSGGLETQYF. The CDR3 region has the DNA TGTGCCAGCTCCACTAGCGGGGGGTTAGAGACCCAGTACTTC. V and J are TRBV6-5 and TRBJ2-5; the match to TRBD2 covers 12 bases. The CDR3 spans 14 residues. CDR1 is MNHEY and CDR2 is SVGAGI in the germline V gene. V gave up 8 bases and J gave up 4 bases; unmatched junction bases: 5.

DNA of the CDR3: TGTGCCAGCAGTTTAAGGACTGTGGGTTATGGCTACACCTTC. This codes for CASSLRTVGYGYTF. The rearrangement links TRBV27 to TRBJ1-2; D not certain. Per the germline V gene, CDR1 is MNHEY and CDR2 is SMNVEV (reference sequence). V was trimmed by 2 bases and J by 5 bases, leaving 12 bases between them. This CDR3 comprises 14 residues.

The chain couples TRBV7-9 to TRBJ2-5, with TRBD1 matching 8 bases. Germline assignment: CDR1 SEHNR and CDR2 FQNEAQ (reference sequence). J gave up 2 bases and V 4 bases, and 6 bases lay outside the gene matches. The CDR3 contains 15 residues. The DNA for the CDR3 is TGTGCCAGCAGCTCTTGGACAGGGCGACAAGAGACCCAGTACTTC. The encoded protein is CASSSWTGRQETQYF.

This chain joins TRBV7-2 and TRBJ2-3; 8 bases map to TRBD2. V trimming: 6 bases; J trimming: 1 base; junction bases outside the gene matches: 3. The CDR3 length is 14 residues. The germline CDR1 and CDR2 sequences are SGHTA and FQGNSA. CDR3 bases: TGTGCCAGCAGTGACGGGGGGGGCACAGATACGCAGTATTTT. Translated: CASSDGGGTDTQYF.

J is TRBJ2-2 and V is TRBV5-1, with 8 bases fitting TRBD2. This CDR3 spans 18 amino acids. CDR1 is SGHRS and CDR2 is YFSETQ in the germline V gene. After removal of 0 bases from V and 5 bases from J, the junction contained 12 bases not matched to a gene. For the CDR3, the DNA is TGCGCCAGCAGCTTGGTAGCAGCGGGGGCGTACGGGACCGGGGAGCTGTTTTTT. The encoded protein is CASSLVAAGAYGTGELFF.

The V gene is TRBV5-4, the J gene TRBJ2-1, with TRBD2 as a possible D gene (5 bases). Per germline, CDR1 SGHNT and CDR2 YYREEE (reference sequence). V lost 4 bases and J lost 0, with 11 bases in between. The CDR3 loop spans 15 amino acids. Here the CDR3 reads CASSAGPTSYNEQFF. The CDR3 coding sequence is TGTGCCAGCAGCGCGGGCCCGACCTCCTACAATGAGCAGTTCTTC. Together with reference TRBV5-4 and TRBJ2-1, the CDR3 gives the full variable domain: ETGVTQSPTHLIKTRGQQVTLRCSSQSGHNTVSWYQQALGQGPQFIFQYYREEENGRGNFPPRFSGLQFPNYSSELNVNALELDDSALYLCASSAGPTSYNEQFFGPGTRLTVL.

The V gene is TRBV2, the J gene TRBJ2-5, with 10 bases aligning to TRBD2. Germline CDR1 SNHLY, CDR2 FYNNEI. The CDR3 runs 13 residues. Trimming cost V 11 bases and J 5 bases; bases outside gene matches: 8. Here the CDR3 reads CAGGTSVIETQYF. The CDR3 DNA sequence: TGTGCCGGCGGGACTAGCGTCATCGAGACCCAGTACTTC.

The rearrangement joins TRBV4-3 to TRBJ1-6; 12 bases map to TRBD1. V gave up 5 bases and J gave up 7 bases; unmatched junction bases: 3. Germline CDR1 LGHNA, CDR2 YSLEER. The CDR3 is 15 amino acids. CDR3 loop: CASSYGTGGNSPLHF. CDR3 nucleotide sequence: TGCGCCAGCAGCTACGGGACAGGGGGCAATTCACCCCTCCACTTT.

This sequence joins TRBV18 and TRBJ1-4; D gene ambiguous. Deletions cut 6 bases from V and 0 bases from J, with 14 bases between. CDR1 is KGHSH, CDR2 LQKENI, per germline. The CDR3 totals 16 residues. In DNA form, the CDR3 reads TGTGCCAGCTCCTCCCTGTCGGGTGCAACTAATGAAAAACTGTTTTTT. It codes for CASSSLSGATNEKLFF.

This sequence joins TRBV7-2 and TRBJ2-1; D is unclear. The ends were cut back, 6 bases at V and 3 bases at J, with 15 bases in the middle. The germline gives CDR1 SGHTA, CDR2 FQGNSA. This CDR3 contains 15 residues. CDR3 loop: CASRRSRGIYNEQFF. The DNA of the CDR3 is TGTGCCAGCAGGCGGTCTCGTGGAATCTACAATGAGCAGTTCTTC.

This clone has a handful of counts. V usage is TRBV6-5 and J usage is TRBJ1-1; possible D gene TRBD1, 6 bases. This CDR3 has 14 residues. Germline CDR1 and CDR2: MNHEY and SVGAGI. V lost 8 bases and J 4 bases, leaving 17 bases between the germline ends. For the CDR3, the DNA is TGTGCCAGCGACAAACAAGGGGGTGGCACTGAAGCTTTCTTT. This sequence encodes CASDKQGGGTEAFF.

The chain has TRBV2 and TRBJ1-2; D uncertain. The CDR3 is made up of 15 amino acids. V lost 1 base to trimming and J lost 0 bases, with 9 bases between them. Germline loops: CDR1 SNHLY, CDR2 FYNNEI. The CDR3 here is CASSEGHGSNYGYTF. In nucleotides, the CDR3 is TGTGCCAGCAGTGAAGGTCACGGGTCTAACTATGGCTACACCTTC.

The chain combines TRBV6-5 with TRBJ1-1; D perhaps matches TRBD1 (5 bases). CDR3 length: 14 residues. From germline, CDR1 is MNHEY and CDR2 SVGAGI. Trimming took off 7 bases at V and 0 bases at J, with 12 bases between the two ends. CDR3 nucleotide sequence: TGTGCCAGCACCGAGACAGAGATGAACACTGAAGCTTTCTTT. Translated, it gives CASTETEMNTEAFF.

V and J are TRBV7-9 and TRBJ2-7, with 16 bases that match TRBD2. The length of the CDR3 is 16 residues. Germline CDR1 and CDR2: SEHNR and FQNEAQ (reference sequence). Germline trimming cut 5 bases from V and 6 bases from J; bases unmatched to any gene: 7. The CDR3 nucleotides read TGTGCCAGCAGCGGGACTAGCGGGGGGGGATCCCGCGAGCAGTACTTC. The encoded protein is CASSGTSGGGSREQYF.

The V and J genes are TRBV5-1 and TRBJ2-2; maybe TRBD2 (6 bases). In germline, CDR1 is SGHRS, CDR2 YFSETQ. V lost 2 bases and J 5 bases, leaving 10 bases between the germline ends. The CDR3 is 14 residues long. CDR3 amino acids: CASSFRAGTGELFF. DNA of the CDR3: TGCGCCAGCAGCTTTCGGGCGGGGACCGGGGAGCTGTTTTTT. The entire variable domain, with the rest obtained from reference TRBV5-1 and TRBJ2-2, is as follows: KAGVTQTPRYLIKTRGQQVTLSCSPISGHRSVSWYQQTPGQGLQFLFEYFSETQRNKGNFPGRFSGRQFSNSRSEMNVSTLELGDSALYLCASSFRAGTGELFFGEGSRLTVL.

The chain links TRBV18 to TRBJ1-1; 9 positions match TRBD1. The CDR3 runs 13 residues. The V segment lost 2 bases and the J segment 10 bases; nucleotides outside the gene matches: 5. Germline CDR1 KGHSH, CDR2 LQKENI. DNA of the CDR3: TGTGCCAGCTCACCAGCTAGGGACAGGGTAGCTTTCTTT. Protein: CASSPARDRVAFF.

V usage is TRBV9 and J usage is TRBJ1-5; the D is unclear. Between the trimmed V and J ends, which lost 4 bases and 2 bases, there was a span of 10 bases. The CDR3 totals 14 residues. Germline CDR1 reads SGDLS; CDR2 reads YYNGEE. CDR3 DNA: TGTGCCAGCAGCCCCTCGGAGGGCAATCAGCCCCAGCATTTT. Protein sequence: CASSPSEGNQPQHF.